These T cell receptor beta chains were read from a single sample in a study of T cell changes during pregnancy in multiple sclerosis. TCRdb's table, derived via immunoSEQ multiplex PCR, lists solely in-frame clones and lacks some. The sample contains around 100,000 clones, about nine tenths of which appear only once. The sequencing used peripheral blood, collected in the second trimester of pregnancy. The receptors here all came from a female donor with multiple sclerosis, enrolled in a pregnancy study. The CDR3 runs from the conserved cysteine through the conserved F or W. D genes are given only for firm matches. Clone size is stated in some rows and not others, as once, few, many or a class when expanded.

CDR3nt	CDR3aa	v_gene	d_gene	abundance	j_gene
TGTGCCACCAGCAGATCGGCTGCCGTAGAGGGAAATGAGCAGTTCTTC	CATSRSAAVEGNEQFF	TRBV15	-	-	TRBJ2-1
TGTGCCAGCAGTGGGGTGACAGGGGTATCAGATACGCAGTATTTT	CASSGVTGVSDTQYF	TRBV27	TRBD1	once	TRBJ2-3
TGTGCCAGCAGTTTACAGACTCCAGGGGGAGGAGAGACCCAGTACTTC	CASSLQTPGGGETQYF	TRBV28	-	once	TRBJ2-5
TGTGCCAGCAGCCCGACAGGGGGGATCACAGATACGCAGTATTTT	CASSPTGGITDTQYF	TRBV14	TRBD1	-	TRBJ2-3
TGTGCCAGCAGCTCCTCTCAACTCGGCTACGAGCAGTACTTC	CASSSSQLGYEQYF	TRBV11-2	-	-	TRBJ2-7
TGTGCCAGCAGCGCAGACAACTCCTACAATGAGCAGTTCTTC	CASSADNSYNEQFF	TRBV6-4	-	-	TRBJ2-1
TGTGCCAGCAGTTACTACCGGGGACAAGAGACCCAGTACTTC	CASSYYRGQETQYF	TRBV6-6	-	-	TRBJ2-5
TGTGCCAGCAGCGGAAAGAGCGGGACTACAGATACGCAGTATTTT	CASSGKSGTTDTQYF	TRBV7-9	TRBD2	-	TRBJ2-3
TGTGCCAGCAGCGTAGCCGCTAGCGGGACCATCGGCAATGAGCAGTTCTTC	CASSVAASGTIGNEQFF	TRBV9	TRBD2	-	TRBJ2-1
TGTGCCAGCAGCTTAGAGGCGGGAGCCCACTACGAGCAGTACTTC	CASSLEAGAHYEQYF	TRBV7-8	TRBD2	-	TRBJ2-7
TGTGCCAGCAGCCTAATAGCGGGAGAGCAGGCAGATACGCAGTATTTT	CASSLIAGEQADTQYF	TRBV7-3	TRBD2	once	TRBJ2-3
TGTGCCAGCAGCTTAGGAGGACAGGGGCCAGATACGCAGTATTTT	CASSLGGQGPDTQYF	TRBV7-3	TRBD1	-	TRBJ2-3
TGTGCCAGCAGCCGAGTAGACAGGGAAGGCGAGCAGTACTTC	CASSRVDREGEQYF	TRBV7-3	TRBD1	-	TRBJ2-7
TGTGCCAGCAGCTTAATAGCGGGAGGGCTAGGCAATGAGCAGTTCTTC	CASSLIAGGLGNEQFF	TRBV7-3	TRBD2	-	TRBJ2-1
TGTGCTAGCAGCCCACTGATTGGACTCTGGGGGCCCGGGGAGCTGTTTTTT	CASSPLIGLWGPGELFF	TRBV7-7	-	-	TRBJ2-2
TGTGCCAGCAGTAGGCCTCCGGGACTAGCGGGAGAGCAGTTCTTC	CASSRPPGLAGEQFF	TRBV27	TRBD2	-	TRBJ2-1
TGTGCCAGCAGCGACAGCGGGTTATCCTACAATGAGCAGTTCTTC	CASSDSGLSYNEQFF	TRBV6-5	-	-	TRBJ2-1
TGTGCCAGCATCGGCGGACTCGTGATGAACACTGAAGCTTTCTTT	CASIGGLVMNTEAFF	TRBV6-1	-	few	TRBJ1-1
TGTGCCAGCAGCTTAGCCGCAGTTGCAACTAATGAAAAACTGTTTTTT	CASSLAAVATNEKLFF	TRBV7-9	-	-	TRBJ1-4
TGTGCCAGCAGCTACACCCGTGAAAAACTGTTTTTT	CASSYTREKLFF	TRBV7-9	-	-	TRBJ1-4
TGCGCCAGCAGCCTGGGTCTGCTAGCGGGAGGGAATGAGCAGTTCTTC	CASSLGLLAGGNEQFF	TRBV5-1	TRBD2	-	TRBJ2-1
TGTGCCAGCAGTGAAGGTGGGGGGTCCCAGCATTTT	CASSEGGGSQHF	TRBV2	-	-	TRBJ1-5
TGTGCCAGCAGAATTACAGGGGGTCAGTCTGAAGCTTTCTTT	CASRITGGQSEAFF	TRBV6-5	TRBD1	-	TRBJ1-1
TGTGCCAGCAGTTTAAGCCCCGATTGGCGGGTCTACGAGCAGTACTTC	CASSLSPDWRVYEQYF	TRBV28	-	-	TRBJ2-7
TGTGCCAGCACCCCTTTAGGAGTATACAATGAGCAGTTCTTC	CASTPLGVYNEQFF	TRBV28	-	-	TRBJ2-1
TGCAGCGTTGGACAGGGAGTTACTGAAGCTTTCTTT	CSVGQGVTEAFF	TRBV29-1	TRBD1	-	TRBJ1-1
TGCAGCGTGGGGGACCTTGGACAGGGCCCCCAGTACTTC	CSVGDLGQGPQYF	TRBV29-1	TRBD1	-	TRBJ2-5
TGTGCCACCTCAATCCGCAGGGACAATGAGCAGTTCTTC	CATSIRRDNEQFF	TRBV6-5	-	-	TRBJ2-1
TGTGCCAGCAGCTTAGTAGCGGCCGATTACAATGAGCAGTTCTTC	CASSLVAADYNEQFF	TRBV11-2	-	-	TRBJ2-1
TGCGCCAGCAGCCAGCCCCCAGAATATACCACCTTC	CASSQPPEYTTF	TRBV4-1	-	-	TRBJ1-2
TGTGCCAGCAGTCCCACCCAGAATACCCGCTTGAAGTTGGACAATGAGCAGTTCTTC	CASSPTQNTRLKLDNEQFF	TRBV27	-	-	TRBJ2-1
TGTGCCAGCAGTTTACGGGCCCTGGGACTAGCGGGCACAGATACGCAGTATTTT	CASSLRALGLAGTDTQYF	TRBV28	TRBD2	-	TRBJ2-3
TGTGCCAGCAGCGCAGGGCTGGGTGAAAAACTGTTTTTT	CASSAGLGEKLFF	TRBV2	-	-	TRBJ1-4
TGCGCCAGCAGCCAAGATCCAAGGACTAGCGGGTTCCAACCCTCCTACGAGCAGTACTTC	CASSQDPRTSGFQPSYEQYF	TRBV4-1	TRBD2	-	TRBJ2-7
TGTGCCAGCTCACTACAACAGGGATATGAGCAGTTCTTC	CASSLQQGYEQFF	TRBV18	-	-	TRBJ2-1
TGTGCCAGCCGATCGGACAGGGGGTTTGCGGACATTCAGTACTTC	CASRSDRGFADIQYF	TRBV27	TRBD1	-	TRBJ2-4
TGCGCCAGCAGTCTAAAAACAGGGTTCACCGGGGAGCTGTTTTTT	CASSLKTGFTGELFF	TRBV23-1	-	-	TRBJ2-2
TGTGCCAGCTCACCACCGGTACAGGTACTGAGAGATACGCAGTATTTT	CASSPPVQVLRDTQYF	TRBV18	-	-	TRBJ2-3
TGCGCCAGCAGCTTGACGACTAGCGGGAGTCCAAGCTCCTACAATGAGCAGTTCTTC	CASSLTTSGSPSSYNEQFF	TRBV5-1	TRBD2	-	TRBJ2-1
TGTGCCAGCAGCGACAGCCCAGGGGGTGAGCAGTACTTC	CASSDSPGGEQYF	TRBV9	TRBD1	once	TRBJ2-7